The subject of this entry is one T cell receptor (beta chain). This clone was counted a single time. Which antigen it targets is not known. One base away there is no much larger clone; base qualities are not given. The data are from a study of technical replicates of blood from a handful of donors (dated by TCRdb to 2015 to 2018). Receptor amplification or capture employed the immunoSEQ multiplex PCR assay. What TCRdb holds here is the immuneACCESS table cut down to in-frame rearrangements. Part of the clones is not present; checked against another copy, under half of the missing clones reflect an unresolved V gene, and the others are unexplained. In all, the sample holds roughly 80,000 clones, and around 94% of those were seen once. Approximately 0.45% of the sample comes from the top ten. The CDR3 covers 15 residues, taking in both the cysteine and the phenylalanine. Only the CDR3 region is kept as DNA, spanning 45 bases read in frame from base 1. V is reduced by 5 bases and J by 2 bases, leaving a spacing of 16 bases between them. Sequences ENHRY (CDR1) and SYGVKD (CDR2) are obtained from the germline V gene.

The sequence was collected from a human donor in good health. Sequenced sample: T cells isolated from PBMCs. Recombination linked TRBV10-3 to TRBJ2-7, and the D gene may be TRBD1, 6 bases matching. DNA sequence: TGTGCCATCAGTATTACCGGGACAAACGCCTACGAGCAGTACTTC. This translates into CAISITGTNAYEQYF.